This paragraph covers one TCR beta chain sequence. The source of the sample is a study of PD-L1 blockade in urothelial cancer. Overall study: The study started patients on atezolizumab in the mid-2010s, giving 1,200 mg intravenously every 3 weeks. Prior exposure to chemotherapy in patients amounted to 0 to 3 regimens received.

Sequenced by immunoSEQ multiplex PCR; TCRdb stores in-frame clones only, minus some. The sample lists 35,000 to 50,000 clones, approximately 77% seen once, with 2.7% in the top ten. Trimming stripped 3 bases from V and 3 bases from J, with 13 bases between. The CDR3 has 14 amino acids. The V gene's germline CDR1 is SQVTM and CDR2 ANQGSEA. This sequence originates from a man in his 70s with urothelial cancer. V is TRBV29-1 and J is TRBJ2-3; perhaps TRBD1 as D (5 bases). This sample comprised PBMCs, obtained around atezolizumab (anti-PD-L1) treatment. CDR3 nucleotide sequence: TGCAGCGTTGATAGGGGAAGTGTTACAGATACGCAGTATTTT. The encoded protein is CSVDRGSVTDTQYF.